This T cell receptor (beta chain) came from a study of identical twins. TCRdb re-called the 5' RACE reads with MiXCR, one entry per CDR3 protein. The table lists around 340,000 distinct CDR3 sequences, around 12% of them singletons. Germline V lookup: CDR1 MNHNS, CDR2 SASEGT. Trimming cost V 5 bases and J 1 base; bases outside gene matches: 3. The CDR3 is 15 residues long. The sample also formed part of further work on yellow fever vaccine responses in identical twins.

The sequencing sample was made of CD8+ T cells sorted from blood. The chain links TRBV6-1 to TRBJ2-3; TRBD1 matches 10 bases. The TCR originated in a woman aged 18-35 years in good health. The CDR3 DNA sequence: TGTGCCAGCAGTCCCGGACAGGGGGGCACAGATACGCAGTATTTT. Its protein product is CASSPGQGGTDTQYF.